These 20 T cell receptor beta chains were all obtained from the same sample, sequenced in a study of OX40 agonist ivuxolimab in advanced cancers. Libraries came from the immunoSEQ multiplex PCR assay. The table was pulled from immuneACCESS by TCRdb, which kept in-frame rearrangements only. Such tables lose some clones; where checked, under half of the loss comes from unresolved V genes, and the rest has no known cause. This sample gives roughly 18,000 clones in total; 83% of them show up just once. The biggest ten clones account for around an eighth of the sample. The sample in question was CD4+ or CD8+ T cells sorted from blood, obtained in a trial of the OX40 agonist ivuxolimab. The receptors here all came from an adult with an advanced solid tumor such as melanoma, head and neck, liver or kidney cancer.

This chain joins TRBV10-3 and TRBJ1-1; D gene unclear. Trimming removed 0 bases at V and 1 base at J, with 9 bases between. The CDR3 covers 15 residues. Germline lookup yields CDR1 ENHRY and CDR2 SYGVKD. CDR3 sequence (DNA): TGTGCCATCAGTGAGTCCGAGGAACCGAACACTGAAGCTTTCTTT. Protein: CAISESEEPNTEAFF.

The gene calls are TRBV10-1 and TRBJ1-3; the D is unclear. The V end was cut by 2 bases, the J end by 0 bases, with 2 bases between. The CDR3 contains 13 residues. Germline CDR1 reads WNHNN; CDR2 reads SYGVQD (reference sequence). For the CDR3, the DNA is TGCGCCAGCAGTGAGGCCTCTGGAAACACCATATATTTT. Translation gives CASSEASGNTIYF.

This clone occurred once. The gene calls are TRBV7-6 and TRBJ2-3; maybe TRBD2 (5 bases). Trimming removed 1 base from V and 8 bases from J, with 10 bases in between. CDR3 length: 13 amino acids. Per the germline V gene, CDR1 is SGHVS and CDR2 is FNYEAQ. The CDR3 loop is CASSLVRGSTQYF. The CDR3 DNA reads TGTGCCAGCAGCTTAGTACGAGGGAGTACGCAGTATTTT.

This clone was observed a single time. The J gene is TRBJ1-1, the V gene TRBV18, with D possibly matching TRBD1 (5 bases). The CDR3 has 17 residues. CDR1 is KGHSH, CDR2 LQKENI, per germline. V lost 2 bases to trimming and J lost 1 base, with 17 bases between them. The CDR3 sequence: CASSPGPGGRGNTEAFF. CDR3 DNA sequence: TGTGCCAGCTCACCAGGTCCTGGAGGGAGGGGGAACACTGAAGCTTTCTTT.

The V gene is TRBV7-9, the J gene TRBJ1-1; 7 bases map to TRBD1. The trim removed 8 bases at V and 11 bases at J, leaving 17 bases unmatched. The CDR3 has 14 amino acids. Germline CDR1 is SEHNR and CDR2 is FQNEAQ (reference sequence). The CDR3 nucleotides are TGTGCCAGCGCCGAGATACGGACAGGTCAAGGGGCTTTCTTT. It translates to CASAEIRTGQGAFF.

The rearrangement links TRBV5-6 to TRBJ2-1; possibly TRBD1 for D (5 bases). The CDR3 sequence is 16 residues long. Germline V gene sequence: CDR1 SGHDT, CDR2 YYEEEE. The ends were cut back, 6 bases at V and 1 base at J, with 17 bases in the middle. In nucleotides, the CDR3 is TGTGCCAGCACCGTGTGGGGCCTCTGGTCCTACAATGAGCAGTTCTTC. Translation: CASTVWGLWSYNEQFF.

V usage is TRBV7-2 and J usage is TRBJ2-3; D assignment may be TRBD1 or TRBD2 (5 bases each). The CDR3 runs to 14 residues. CDR1 is SGHTA, CDR2 FQGNSA, per germline. Trimming pared 3 bases from V and 6 bases from J, leaving 13 bases between. The CDR3 protein is CASSFGRGVDTQYF. The CDR3 DNA sequence: TGTGCCAGCAGCTTTGGTCGGGGCGTGGATACGCAGTATTTT.

The genes are TRBV6-6 and TRBJ2-1; D is perhaps TRBD2 (5 bases). Germline CDR1 MNHNY, CDR2 SVGAGI (reference sequence). The CDR3 totals 16 residues. V was pared by 6 bases and J by 0 bases, with 15 bases between. The CDR3 DNA is TGTGCCAGCAGCCTACTAGGCGGCGGCTCCTACAATGAGCAGTTCTTC. It is translated as CASSLLGGGSYNEQFF.

The CDR3 coding sequence is TGTGCCAGCAGCTTAGGACAGCCCTACAATGAGCAGTTCTTC. As protein: CASSLGQPYNEQFF. The chain is built from TRBV7-3 and TRBJ2-1, with D possibly being TRBD1 (6 bases). The germline V gene has CDR1 SGHTA and CDR2 FQGTGA. Between the trimmed V and J ends, which lost 2 bases and 2 bases, there was a span of 7 bases. The CDR3 runs 14 residues.

This chain connects TRBV18 to TRBJ2-7, with 8 bases lining up with TRBD2. The CDR3 loop spans 14 amino acids. Germline V gene sequence: CDR1 KGHSH, CDR2 LQKENI. With 6 bases clipped from V and 6 bases from J, the junction kept 10 bases outside the gene matches. DNA for the CDR3: TGTGCCAGCTCCCCCGGACTAGCTCACGGCGAGCAGTACTTC. This translates into CASSPGLAHGEQYF. Full variable domain (missing parts from reference TRBV18 and TRBJ2-7): NAGVMQNPRHLVRRRGQEARLRCSPMKGHSHVYWYRQLPEEGLKFMVYLQKENIIDESGMPKERFSAEFPKEGPSILRIQQVVRGDSAAYFCASSPGLAHGEQYFGPGTRLTVT.

V gene TRBV10-3 combines with J gene TRBJ1-5, with D tentatively TRBD1 (6 bases). Trimming removed 6 bases from V and 2 bases from J, with 11 bases in between. The germline V gene encodes CDR1 ENHRY and CDR2 SYGVKD. The CDR3 is made up of 14 amino acids. Here the CDR3 reads CAISREGGNQPQHF. Here the CDR3 DNA reads TGTGCCATCAGCAGGGAGGGGGGCAATCAGCCCCAGCATTTT.

The chain carries TRBV2 and TRBJ2-7; a weak D match, TRBD1 (7 bases). The CDR3 consists of 14 residues. Looked up from germline, CDR1 is SNHLY and CDR2 is FYNNEI. The ends were cut back, 8 bases at V and 1 base at J, with 15 bases in the middle. In nucleotides, the CDR3 is TGTGCCAGCCTCTGGAGGGGGCTATCCTACGAGCAGTACTTC. Protein: CASLWRGLSYEQYF. The whole variable domain, remainder taken from reference TRBV2 and TRBJ2-7, is EPEVTQTPSHQVTQMGQEVILRCVPISNHLYFYWYRQILGQKVEFLVSFYNNEISEKSEIFDDQFSVERPDGSNFTLKIRSTKLEDSAMYFCASLWRGLSYEQYFGPGTRLTVT.

This rearrangement joins TRBV6-1 to TRBJ1-2; weak D call: TRBD1 (5 bases). The V end was cut by 2 bases, the J end by 4 bases, with 14 bases between. The CDR3 consists of 15 residues. The germline V gene has CDR1 MNHNS and CDR2 SASEGT. The DNA for the CDR3 is TGTGCCAGCAGTGAAAACTTATCTGGGGCCTATGGCTACACCTTC. Amino acid sequence: CASSENLSGAYGYTF.

The sample holds a few counts of this clone. This chain uses TRBV5-6 with TRBJ2-3; D call uncertain. The CDR3 has 15 amino acids. Germline loops: CDR1 SGHDT, CDR2 YYEEEE. Trimming removed 4 bases at V and 4 bases at J, with 16 bases between. CDR3 region: CASSRAWGEADTQYF. The CDR3 DNA reads TGTGCCAGCAGCAGGGCGTGGGGTGAGGCAGATACGCAGTATTTT.

The table lists this clone with a few counts. This chain links TRBV7-2 with TRBJ1-2; 9 bases fit TRBD1. Germline V gene lookup returns CDR1 SGHTA and CDR2 FQGNSA. The CDR3 is 14 amino acids. V lost 8 bases to trimming and J lost 5 bases; unmatched junction nucleotides: 9. CDR3 sequence: CASGRQGGPYGYTF. CDR3 coding DNA: TGTGCCAGCGGGCGACAGGGGGGTCCATATGGCTACACCTTC.

The V call is TRBV11-2, the J call TRBJ2-7, with D possibly matching TRBD1 (6 bases). CDR1 SGHAT and CDR2 FQNNGV come from the germline V gene. V gave up 1 base and J gave up 2 bases, with 12 bases separating them. This CDR3 spans 15 amino acids. The CDR3 region is CASSLAGAGPYEQYF. For the CDR3, the DNA is TGTGCCAGCAGCTTAGCAGGGGCTGGTCCCTACGAGCAGTACTTC.

V gene TRBV20-1 combines with J gene TRBJ2-3; TRBD2 is a possible D gene (5 bases). V lost 6 bases to trimming and J lost 3 bases, with 7 bases between them. The CDR3 sequence is 11 residues long. The V gene's germline CDR1 is DFQATT and CDR2 SNEGSKA (reference sequence). In nucleotides, the CDR3 is TGCAGTGCGACGGGGACAGATACGCAGTATTTT. Amino acids: CSATGTDTQYF.

V gene TRBV30 combines with J gene TRBJ1-4, with D possibly TRBD1 on 5 matching bases. The V end was cut by 4 bases, the J end by 4 bases, with 13 bases between. This CDR3 is 14 amino acids long. From germline, CDR1 is GTSNPN and CDR2 SVGIG (reference sequence). The CDR3 nucleotides read TGTGCCTGGACTCGGGGACTTAGTAATGAAAAACTGTTTTTT. Translated: CAWTRGLSNEKLFF.

The chain has TRBV11-2 and TRBJ2-1; perhaps TRBD2 as D (7 bases). CDR1 SGHAT and CDR2 FQNNGV come from the germline V gene. The V end was cut by 5 bases, the J end by 6 bases, with 14 bases between. CDR3 size: 14 residues. The CDR3 DNA reads as TGTGCCAGCAGCCCCTGGCGGGGGCTCAATGAGCAGTTCTTC. Translated, it gives CASSPWRGLNEQFF.

V gene TRBV19 combines with J gene TRBJ1-5; unclear D gene. In germline, CDR1 is LNHDA, CDR2 SQIVND (reference sequence). Trimming removed 3 bases at V and 1 base at J, with 10 bases between. The CDR3 has 15 amino acids. The CDR3 loop is CASSMNRGSNQPQHF. CDR3 DNA: TGTGCCAGTAGTATGAACCGGGGAAGCAATCAGCCCCAGCATTTT.